A selection of T cell receptor beta chains follows, all from one sample in a study of blood T cell repertoires in COVID-19. Using immunoSEQ multiplex PCR, the repertoire was profiled, and TCRdb retains in-frame clones only, with some absent. The sample lists some 140,000 clones, 70% to 80% occurring once. Sequenced material: peripheral blood. All receptors derive from a man between 60 and 75 years old with acute or convalescent COVID-19. The conserved cysteine and the conserved F or W are not part of the CDR3 here. A D gene is named only where the DNA matches it firmly.

cdr3_length,j_call,v_call,d_call,cdr3_aa
13,TRBJ2-5,TRBV6-5,TRBD1,ASSRQGQGGETQY
11,TRBJ2-7,TRBV7-9,-,ASSLAQGYEQY
12,TRBJ1-2,TRBV7-8,-,ASSLGQGIAGYT
13,TRBJ1-1,TRBV7-8,-,ASSLITGPNTEAF
12,TRBJ1-6,TRBV7-8,-,ASSPLTGNSPLH
12,TRBJ2-7,TRBV2,-,ASSGGQGVDEQY
9,TRBJ2-1,TRBV29-1,-,SVGLRNEQF
11,TRBJ2-1,TRBV3-1/TRBV3-2,-,ASSHLTHNEQF
11,TRBJ1-1,TRBV18,-,ASSPQANTEAF
13,TRBJ2-7,TRBV3-1/TRBV3-2,-,ASSRDGGRAGEQY
10,TRBJ1-2,TRBV6-5,-,ASSYGAYGYT
11,TRBJ1-2,TRBV5-1,-,ASTPGDRTGYT
14,TRBJ2-3,TRBV10-3,-,AISVESTHRTDTQY
14,TRBJ1-3,TRBV7-9,-,ASSLGGHFSGNTIY
13,TRBJ1-6,TRBV6-5,TRBD1,ASSYFGTGNSPLH
14,TRBJ2-2,TRBV4-3,-,ASSQDHLLNTGELF
11,TRBJ2-7,TRBV12-3/TRBV12-4,-,ASSSGSNYEQY
11,TRBJ1-1,TRBV6-5,-,ASNSGLNTEAF
14,TRBJ2-1,TRBV7-2,TRBD2,ASLPVAGGPYNEQF
17,TRBJ1-1,TRBV11-2,-,ASSSNLLRGLGGNTEAF
13,TRBJ2-2,TRBV7-9,TRBD1,ATTRDRKNTGELF